The source of this TCR beta chain is a study of T cells in Graves' hyperthyroidism and ophthalmopathy. Study-wide context: Initial diagnosis, before any treatment, was when peripheral blood was collected.

The V and J ends lost 4 bases and 9 bases, in that order; junction bases with no gene match: 6. There are 15 residues in the CDR3. CDR1 and CDR2 from the germline V gene are SGHAT and FQNNGV. Study observations and caveats: The model anticipated ophthalmopathy a median approximately 6.7 months pre-onset. Within blood appeared most thyroid clonotypes that had expanded above 0.001.

This clonotype was seen many times. Antigen specificity is unknown. Each patient was aged 18 to 65 and had newly diagnosed hyperthyroidism of under 2 months' duration. Template material for amplifying TCR beta CDR3 regions consisted of RNA transcripts. The TCR CDR3 was amplified in a first-round RT-PCR using the HTBI primer set. TCRdb redid the calling of the multiplex PCR reads with MiXCR, one entry per CDR3 protein. The sample yields about 400,000 distinct CDR3 sequences, under 15% seen once. This chain joins TRBV11-2 and TRBJ2-2; 12 bases are shared with TRBD1. This TCR came from a woman under 40 with Graves' hyperthyroidism. Sequenced material: blood. CDR3 coding DNA: TGTGCCAGCAGCTCCGGGGGACAGGGGGCGCGGGAGCTGTTTTTT. This codes for CASSSGGQGARELFF.